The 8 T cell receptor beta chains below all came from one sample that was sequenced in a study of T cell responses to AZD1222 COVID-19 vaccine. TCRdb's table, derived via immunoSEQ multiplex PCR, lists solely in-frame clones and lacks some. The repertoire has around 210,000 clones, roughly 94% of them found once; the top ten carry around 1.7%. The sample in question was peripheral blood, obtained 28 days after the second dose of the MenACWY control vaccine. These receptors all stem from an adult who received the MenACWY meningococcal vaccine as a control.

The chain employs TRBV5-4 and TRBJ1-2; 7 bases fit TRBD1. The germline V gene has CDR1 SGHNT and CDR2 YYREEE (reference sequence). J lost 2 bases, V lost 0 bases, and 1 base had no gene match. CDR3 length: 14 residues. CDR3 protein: CASSLAGQNYGYTF. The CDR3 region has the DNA TGTGCCAGCAGCTTGGCGGGACAGAACTATGGCTACACCTTC.

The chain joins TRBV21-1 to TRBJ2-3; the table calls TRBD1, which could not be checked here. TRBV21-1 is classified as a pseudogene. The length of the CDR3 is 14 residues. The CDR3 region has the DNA TGTGCCAGCAGCACCAGACAGGACACAGATACGCAGTATTTT. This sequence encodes CASSTRQDTDTQYF.

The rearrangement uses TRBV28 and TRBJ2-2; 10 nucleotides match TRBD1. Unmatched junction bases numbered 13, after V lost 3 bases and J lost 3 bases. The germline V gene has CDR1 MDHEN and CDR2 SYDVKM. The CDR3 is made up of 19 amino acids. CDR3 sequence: CASSFGTGEPNLHTGELFF. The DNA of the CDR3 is TGTGCCAGCAGTTTCGGGACAGGGGAGCCTAACCTCCACACCGGGGAGCTGTTTTTT.

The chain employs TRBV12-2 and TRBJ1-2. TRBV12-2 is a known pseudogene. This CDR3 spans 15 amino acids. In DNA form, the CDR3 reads TGTGCAAGTCGCTTTAACGGTCGGGAAGACTATGGCTACACCTTC. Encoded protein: CASRFNGREDYGYTF.

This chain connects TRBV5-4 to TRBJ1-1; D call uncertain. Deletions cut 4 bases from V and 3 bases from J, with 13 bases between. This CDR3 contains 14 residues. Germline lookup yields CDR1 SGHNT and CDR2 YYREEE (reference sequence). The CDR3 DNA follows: TGTGCCAGCAGCCTGGGAGGGCTGGACACTGAAGCTTTCTTT. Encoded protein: CASSLGGLDTEAFF.

CDR3 nucleotides: TGTGCCAGCAGCTTAGTACAACTTGGGGGGACTGAAGCTTTCTTT. As protein: CASSLVQLGGTEAFF. The chain uses TRBV7-9 and TRBJ1-1, with a weak D call TRBD1 (5 bases). V was clipped by 1 base and J by 5 bases, with 14 bases between them. The germline gives CDR1 SEHNR, CDR2 FQNEAQ (reference sequence). This CDR3 comprises 15 residues.

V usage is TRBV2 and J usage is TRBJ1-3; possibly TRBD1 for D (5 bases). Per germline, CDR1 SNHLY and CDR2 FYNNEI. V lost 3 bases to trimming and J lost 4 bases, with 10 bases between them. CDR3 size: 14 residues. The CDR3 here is CASSDGWGGNTIYF. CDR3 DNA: TGTGCCAGCAGTGACGGCTGGGGGGGAAACACCATATATTTT.

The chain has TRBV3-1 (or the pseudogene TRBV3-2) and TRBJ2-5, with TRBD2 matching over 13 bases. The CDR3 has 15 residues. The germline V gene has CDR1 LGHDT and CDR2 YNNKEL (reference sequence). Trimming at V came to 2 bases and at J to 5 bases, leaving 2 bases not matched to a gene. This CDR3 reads CASSQKGLAGETQYF. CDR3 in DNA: TGTGCCAGCAGCCAAAAGGGACTAGCGGGGGAGACCCAGTACTTC.